A single sample gave rise to the 25 T cell receptor beta chains below, sequenced in a study of shared clonotypes between healthy human individuals (dated by TCRdb to 2020 to 2022). Library prep was done by the immunoSEQ multiplex PCR assay. Sourced from immuneACCESS, this table was stored by TCRdb with only in-frame sequences that have V and J called. A share of the clones is absent; for the studies checked, an unresolved V gene accounts for under half, and the remainder has no known explanation. This sample gives 2 million to 2.5 million clones in total; approximately 95% of them show up just once. The ten largest clonotypes hold about 0.39% of the sample. Sequencing was carried out using naive CD4+ T cells from PBMCs. Sample cell subset or site, as interpreted from the label and publication: CD45RA+ positively selected. The receptors were sampled from a young man in good health. Some clones in this sample may be carry-over from other donors' samples.

The chain links TRBV11-2 to TRBJ2-2; D might be TRBD1 (6 bases). Germline CDR1 SGHAT, CDR2 FQNNGV. The CDR3 sequence is 17 residues long. Trimming removed 3 bases from V and 4 bases from J, with 18 bases in between. The CDR3 DNA is TGTGCCAGCAGCTTCCCCCGGGACAAGCCGTTCACCGGGGAGCTGTTTTTT. Translation: CASSFPRDKPFTGELFF.

The sample holds one count of this clone. This CDR3 reads CASSPPAGVRPGELFF. DNA for the CDR3: TGCGCCAGCAGCCCACCAGCGGGAGTAAGGCCCGGGGAGCTGTTTTTT. This rearrangement joins TRBV5-1 to TRBJ2-2, with TRBD2 matching 8 bases. Trimming took 4 bases from V and 6 from J; bases not matched to a gene: 11. The CDR3 has 16 residues. CDR1 is SGHRS and CDR2 is YFSETQ in the germline V gene.

The chain employs TRBV7-2 and TRBJ2-1, with 9 bases aligning to TRBD2. Germline loops: CDR1 SGHTA, CDR2 FQGNSA. CDR3 length: 16 amino acids. V trimming: 6 bases; J trimming: 6 bases; junction bases outside the gene matches: 12. The CDR3 DNA reads as TGTGCCAGCAGTCCGCCGGGACTAGCAACTGGCAATGAGCAGTTCTTC. Amino acid sequence: CASSPPGLATGNEQFF.

The chain employs TRBV7-6 and TRBJ2-3; no reliable D call. V gave up 1 base and J gave up 2 bases, with 10 bases separating them. This CDR3 is 15 amino acids long. CDR1 and CDR2 (germline): SGHVS, FNYEAQ. CDR3 amino acids: CASSLERRPTDTQYF. The CDR3 nucleotides are TGTGCCAGCAGCTTAGAGAGACGGCCCACAGATACGCAGTATTTT. Complete variable domain (other parts from reference TRBV7-6 and TRBJ2-3): GAGVSQSPRYKVTKRGQDVALRCDPISGHVSLYWYRQALGQGPEFLTYFNYEAQQDKSGLPNDRFSAERPEGSISTLTIQRTEQRDSAMYRCASSLERRPTDTQYFGPGTRLTVL.

This chain uses TRBV18 with TRBJ2-7, with 9 positions matching TRBD2. After removal of 2 bases from V and 0 bases from J, the junction contained 2 bases not matched to a gene. The CDR3 is 15 residues long. Germline V CDR1 and CDR2: KGHSH, LQKENI. For the CDR3, the DNA is TGTGCCAGCTCACCAAGCGGGAGGCCCTCCTACGAGCAGTACTTC. This gives the protein CASSPSGRPSYEQYF.

The CDR3 loop is CASILGTGVYEQYF. In nucleotides, the CDR3 is TGTGCCAGCATCCTCGGGACAGGAGTCTACGAGCAGTACTTC. The V call is TRBV2, the J call TRBJ2-7, with 8 nucleotides matching TRBD1. Germline lookup yields CDR1 SNHLY and CDR2 FYNNEI. The CDR3 has 14 amino acids. V gave up 7 bases and J gave up 3 bases; unmatched junction bases: 8.

This chain connects TRBV30 to TRBJ1-1; D remains ambiguous. V was clipped by 4 bases and J by 1 base, with 13 bases between them. Germline V gene data show CDR1 as GTSNPN and CDR2 as SVGIG (reference sequence). This CDR3 comprises 14 residues. CDR3 in amino acids: CAWISRVWNTEAFF. In nucleotides, the CDR3 is TGTGCCTGGATTTCGAGGGTTTGGAACACTGAAGCTTTCTTT.

This chain connects TRBV10-3 to TRBJ1-1, with 7 bases that match TRBD1. CDR1 is ENHRY, CDR2 SYGVKD, per germline. The ends lost 10 bases at V and 3 bases at J; junction bases unmatched: 11. This CDR3 is 14 amino acids long. The CDR3 DNA follows: TGTGCCACCGGACAGGTTACACCCTACACTGAAGCTTTCTTT. Protein: CATGQVTPYTEAFF.

The chain joins TRBV6-1 to TRBJ1-3, with TRBD1 identical over 7 bases. V lost 3 bases, J lost 1 base, and 3 bases stayed unmatched. Looked up from germline, CDR1 is MNHNS and CDR2 is SASEGT. This CDR3 region has 15 residues. Here the CDR3 reads CASSERGQSGNTIYF. The CDR3, as DNA: TGTGCCAGCAGTGAGAGGGGGCAGTCTGGAAACACCATATATTTT.

The chain links TRBV9 to TRBJ2-7; weak D call: TRBD2 (6 bases). With 4 bases removed from V and 0 bases from J, the gap between germline ends came to 11 bases. The length of the CDR3 is 14 residues. Germline V gene lookup returns CDR1 SGDLS and CDR2 YYNGEE. CDR3 coding DNA: TGTGCCAGCAGCTTGGACGGGAGCTCCTACGAGCAGTACTTC. It is translated as CASSLDGSSYEQYF. Drawing the rest from reference TRBV9 and TRBJ2-7, the complete variable domain is DSGVTQTPKHLITATGQRVTLRCSPRSGDLSVYWYQQSLDQGLQFLIQYYNGEERAKGNILERFSAQQFPDLHSELNLSSLELGDSALYFCASSLDGSSYEQYFGPGTRLTVT.

This clone occurred once. The genes are TRBV15 and TRBJ1-1; D perhaps matches TRBD1 (6 bases). CDR1 and CDR2 (germline): LNHNV, YYDKDF (reference sequence). The CDR3 is made up of 15 amino acids. The V gene lost 1 base and the J gene lost 6 bases, with 15 bases spanning the gap. The CDR3 loop is CATSRGTVGLPEAFF. In DNA form, the CDR3 reads TGTGCCACCAGCAGAGGGACAGTTGGGCTCCCTGAAGCTTTCTTT.

This rearrangement joins TRBV18 to TRBJ2-7; weak D call: TRBD1 (6 bases). Trimming took off 3 bases at V and 2 bases at J, with 11 bases between the two ends. The CDR3 runs 14 residues. Germline V gene data show CDR1 as KGHSH and CDR2 as LQKENI. The CDR3 loop reads CASSPRRTAYEQYF. The CDR3 DNA is TGTGCCAGCTCACCCCGTCGGACAGCCTACGAGCAGTACTTC.

This chain uses TRBV13 with TRBJ2-1, with 14 bases aligning to TRBD2. V shed 1 base and J 3 bases; nucleotides not matched to a gene: 8. Germline lookup yields CDR1 PRHDT and CDR2 FYEKMQ (reference sequence). This CDR3 is built from 19 residues. DNA for the CDR3: TGTGCCAGCAGCTTAGAGGGACTAGCGGGAGAGTCGCGCTACAATGAGCAGTTCTTC. It specifies CASSLEGLAGESRYNEQFF.

A note on this clone: The same CDR3 also results from other DNA sequences found in this sample. This sequence joins TRBV30 and TRBJ1-5, with D possibly being TRBD1 (5 bases). Germline assignment: CDR1 GTSNPN and CDR2 SVGIG (reference sequence). The CDR3 is 13 residues long. V lost 3 bases and J lost 1, with 7 bases in between. The CDR3 bases are TGTGCCTGGAGCAGGGAAAGCAATCAGCCCCAGCATTTT. Its protein is CAWSRESNQPQHF.

The chain couples TRBV28 to TRBJ1-1; 12 bases line up with TRBD1. The CDR3 is 15 amino acids. CDR1 MDHEN and CDR2 SYDVKM come from the germline V gene. Trimming removed 7 bases from V and 4 bases from J; junction bases left unmatched: 7. CDR3 DNA: TGTGCCAGCATCCCGGGACAGGGGGCCGGCACTGAAGCTTTCTTT. This encodes CASIPGQGAGTEAFF.

This chain connects TRBV6-5 to TRBJ2-2; D not certain. Trimming cost V 6 bases and J 8 bases, with 10 bases left between them. CDR1 MNHEY and CDR2 SVGAGI come from the germline V gene. This CDR3 has 12 residues. The CDR3 sequence is CASSSTMGELFF. As DNA, the CDR3 is TGTGCCAGCAGCTCAACGATGGGGGAGCTGTTTTTT.

A remark on this clone: In the same sample, other DNA sequences code for this CDR3. The chain uses TRBV5-1 and TRBJ2-7; D possibly corresponds to TRBD2 (6 bases). CDR3 length equals 14 residues. Germline lookup yields CDR1 SGHRS and CDR2 YFSETQ. Trimming removed 2 bases from V and 2 bases from J, with 11 bases in between. CDR3 region: CASSLDSGPYEQYF. The CDR3 bases are TGCGCCAGCAGCTTAGATAGCGGACCCTACGAGCAGTACTTC.

The chain carries TRBV29-1 and TRBJ2-2; 11 nucleotides agree with TRBD2. The germline V gene has CDR1 SQVTM and CDR2 ANQGSEA. The CDR3 spans 16 residues. V shed 6 bases, J shed 7 bases, and the junction held 13 bases outside the gene matches. The DNA for the CDR3 is TGCAGCGTCATAATAACTAGCGGGAGTTTACACGGGGAGCTGTTTTTT. This encodes CSVIITSGSLHGELFF.

This clone was picked up one time. The rearrangement uses TRBV28 and TRBJ1-3; D gene ambiguous. CDR3 size: 12 residues. Trimming removed 5 bases from V and 8 bases from J, with 10 bases in between. From germline, CDR1 is MDHEN and CDR2 SYDVKM. CDR3 loop: CASSAELHTIYF. The CDR3, as DNA: TGTGCCAGCAGTGCCGAGTTGCACACCATATATTTT.

The chain couples TRBV28 to TRBJ1-4; the D is unclear. In germline, CDR1 is MDHEN, CDR2 SYDVKM. The length of the CDR3 is 14 residues. V was shortened by 3 bases and J by 0 bases, with 5 bases between the two germline ends. Here the CDR3 DNA reads TGTGCCAGCAGTTTCGATGCAACTAATGAAAAACTGTTTTTT. Amino acids: CASSFDATNEKLFF.

The V and J genes are TRBV6-5 and TRBJ1-2; the D gene is possibly TRBD1 (6 bases). Germline CDR1 and CDR2: MNHEY and SVGAGI. Trimming removed 7 bases from V and 8 bases from J, with 20 bases in between. The length of the CDR3 is 14 residues. CDR3 protein: CASKTIQGSAGYTF. The CDR3 region has the DNA TGTGCCAGCAAAACAATACAGGGTTCCGCCGGCTACACCTTC.

The chain links TRBV28 to TRBJ1-1; TRBD1 matches 7 bases. CDR1 is MDHEN, CDR2 SYDVKM, per germline. The CDR3 totals 13 residues. V dropped 4 bases and J dropped 4; count of bases not matched to a gene: 3. The CDR3 DNA reads TGTGCCAGCAGTTCAGGGGGGCGCACTGAAGCTTTCTTT. Protein product: CASSSGGRTEAFF.

This chain joins TRBV10-3 and TRBJ2-5; D remains unclear. The CDR3 loop spans 15 amino acids. CDR1 and CDR2 (germline): ENHRY, SYGVKD. Trimming took off 0 bases at V and 0 bases at J, with 8 bases between the two ends. For the CDR3, the DNA is TGTGCCATCAGTGAGTCGAGAGGACACCAAGAGACCCAGTACTTC. This gives the protein CAISESRGHQETQYF.

V and J are TRBV10-3 and TRBJ2-3, with a tentative D call TRBD1 (6 bases). Looked up from germline, CDR1 is ENHRY and CDR2 is SYGVKD. This CDR3 is 14 amino acids long. Between the trimmed V and J ends, which lost 10 bases and 2 bases, there was a span of 16 bases. The DNA for the CDR3 is TGTGCCAGCCGGGACATGCGGAACACAGATACGCAGTATTTT. It specifies CASRDMRNTDTQYF.

This chain joins TRBV28 and TRBJ2-1; TRBD2 aligns across 8 bases. This CDR3 is 16 amino acids long. V shed 2 bases and J 5 bases; nucleotides not matched to a gene: 8. Looked up from germline, CDR1 is MDHEN and CDR2 is SYDVKM. CDR3 region: CASSLPGTSRNNEQFF. The CDR3 bases are TGTGCCAGCAGTTTACCCGGGACTAGTCGCAACAATGAGCAGTTCTTC.